A single sample is the source of the 20 T cell receptor beta chains below, sequenced in a study of blood T cell repertoires in COVID-19. The assay was immunoSEQ multiplex PCR, and TCRdb's table has in-frame clones only and misses some. The table includes under 200,000 clones, around four fifths detected once. Sequencing was performed on PBMCs or T cells enriched from blood (not recorded which). Source of these receptors: a woman in her forties or fifties who had recovered from COVID-19.

CDR3 amino acids: CAPSHGRGGHTQYF. The CDR3 bases are TGTGCCCCCAGCCACGGGCGGGGGGGGCACACCCAGTACTTC. V gene TRBV3-1 (or the pseudogene TRBV3-2) combines with J gene TRBJ2-5; 9 nucleotides align to TRBD2. After removal of 11 bases from V and 8 bases from J, the junction contained 15 bases not matched to a gene. Germline V CDR1 and CDR2: LGHDT, YNNKEL (reference sequence). The CDR3 has 14 amino acids.

The V call is TRBV5-8, the J call TRBJ2-1; possibly TRBD1 for D (6 bases). The CDR3 spans 15 residues. V was clipped by 0 bases and J by 9 bases, with 16 bases between them. The germline gives CDR1 SGHTS, CDR2 YDEGEE. CDR3 protein: CASSLVDSRRTEQFF. In DNA form, the CDR3 reads TGTGCCAGCAGCTTGGTGGACAGCAGGCGAACTGAGCAGTTCTTC.

This clone occurred a few times. J is TRBJ1-2 and V is TRBV4-3; 7 bases match TRBD1. V was clipped by 0 bases and J by 4 bases; unmatched bases: 8. The CDR3 runs 16 residues. CDR1 is LGHNA and CDR2 is YSLEER in the germline V gene. This chain's CDR3 is CASSQDRHRGGYGYTF. CDR3 bases: TGCGCCAGCAGCCAAGATCGGCACAGGGGCGGCTATGGCTACACCTTC.

The J gene is TRBJ2-1, the V gene TRBV7-2, with 10 bases aligning to TRBD2. Per the germline V gene, CDR1 is SGHTA and CDR2 is FQGNSA. The CDR3 totals 14 residues. The V gene end was trimmed by 9 bases and the J gene end by 7 bases; junction bases not matched to a gene: 9. The CDR3 nucleotides are TGTGCCAGTCAAGCGGGAGGGCCGGGGAATGAGCAGTTCTTC. It yields the protein CASQAGGPGNEQFF.

This clone was counted between two and nine times. This sequence joins TRBV6-2 or TRBV6-3 and TRBJ1-2; 7 positions agree with TRBD1. V dropped 0 bases and J dropped 6; count of bases not matched to a gene: 7. The V gene's germline CDR1 is MNHEY and CDR2 SVGEGT. The CDR3 has 15 residues. The DNA for the CDR3 is TGTGCCAGCAGTTACTCTACGGGACAGTTGAATGGCTACACCTTC. It translates to CASSYSTGQLNGYTF.

This chain links TRBV7-2 with TRBJ1-2; D ambiguous. There are 14 residues in the CDR3. Deletions cut 1 base from V and 6 bases from J, with 12 bases between. The germline V gene has CDR1 SGHTA and CDR2 FQGNSA. Here the CDR3 reads CASSLVGSRDGYTF. The CDR3 nucleotides read TGTGCCAGCAGCTTAGTGGGCAGTAGAGATGGCTACACCTTC.

This chain joins TRBV6-2 or TRBV6-3 and TRBJ2-5, with a weak D call TRBD2 (6 bases). The CDR3 contains 14 residues. Germline V gene lookup returns CDR1 MNHEY and CDR2 SVGEGT. V was clipped by 6 bases and J by 9 bases, with 20 bases between them. CDR3 nucleotide sequence: TGTGCCAGCAGCCTAGGGACTCCAGTCGGGGCCCAGTACTTC. This codes for CASSLGTPVGAQYF.

This chain uses TRBV4-3 with TRBJ1-2, with a tentative D call TRBD1 (5 bases). CDR3 length: 16 residues. The V gene lost 0 bases and the J gene lost 4 bases, with 15 bases spanning the gap. Germline loops: CDR1 LGHNA, CDR2 YSLEER. CDR3 amino acids: CASSQELTDSVYGYTF. CDR3 in DNA: TGCGCCAGCAGCCAAGAATTGACAGACTCGGTCTATGGCTACACCTTC.

The rearrangement joins TRBV27 to TRBJ2-3, with TRBD2 identical over 8 bases. Per the germline V gene, CDR1 is MNHEY and CDR2 is SMNVEV (reference sequence). J gave up 0 bases and V 0 bases, and 5 bases lay outside the gene matches. The CDR3 totals 17 residues. The CDR3 region has the DNA TGTGCCAGCAGTTTATCTAGCGGGGAATATAGCACAGATACGCAGTATTTT. Protein product: CASSLSSGEYSTDTQYF.

The V gene is TRBV11-2, the J gene TRBJ2-7; no clear D gene. Trimming pared 1 base from V and 3 bases from J, leaving 10 bases between. The CDR3 covers 14 residues. Germline-derived CDR1 and CDR2 are SGHAT and FQNNGV. The CDR3 loop is CASSLGADIYEQYF. The DNA for the CDR3 is TGTGCCAGCAGCTTAGGTGCGGATATCTACGAGCAGTACTTC.

The chain couples TRBV6-2 or TRBV6-3 to TRBJ1-5; 7 nucleotides align to TRBD1. This CDR3 is 14 amino acids long. V was pared by 2 bases and J by 5 bases, with 3 bases of the junction left unmatched. Germline CDR1 is MNHEY and CDR2 is SVGEGT. Here the CDR3 reads CASSYLDRDQPQHF. As DNA, the CDR3 is TGTGCCAGCAGTTACCTAGACAGGGATCAGCCCCAGCATTTT.

CDR3 region: CASSTGTNYGYTF. CDR3 bases: TGTGCCAGCAGTACAGGGACAAACTATGGCTACACCTTC. The V and J genes are TRBV6-2 or TRBV6-3 and TRBJ1-2; possibly TRBD1 for D (6 bases). The V end was cut by 5 bases, the J end by 2 bases, with 9 bases between. CDR1 is MNHEY and CDR2 is SVGEGT in the germline V gene. The CDR3 sequence is 13 residues long.

This clone was seen ten or more times. The chain is built from TRBV4-1 and TRBJ2-7; TRBD1 matches at 7 bases. Losses at the gene ends were 4 bases for V and 6 bases for J; bases not matched to a gene: 3. The CDR3 has 12 residues. Germline CDR1 MGHRA, CDR2 YSYEKL. CDR3 amino acids: CASSPRQGEQYF. CDR3 nucleotides: TGCGCCAGCAGCCCCCGACAGGGCGAGCAGTACTTC.

This clone was picked up one time. Here the CDR3 reads CASSFAGGYYGYTF. CDR3 DNA sequence: TGTGCCAGCAGCTTTGCAGGGGGCTACTATGGCTACACCTTC. The chain employs TRBV7-9 and TRBJ1-2, with 8 positions matching TRBD1. Germline V gene lookup returns CDR1 SEHNR and CDR2 FQNEAQ (reference sequence). V lost 3 bases to trimming and J lost 3 bases; unmatched junction nucleotides: 3. The CDR3 sequence is 14 residues long. The variable domain in full, completed from reference TRBV7-9 and TRBJ1-2, reads DTGVSQNPRHKITKRGQNVTFRCDPISEHNRLYWYRQTLGQGPEFLTYFQNEAQLEKSRLLSDRFSAERPKGSFSTLEIQRTEQGDSAMYLCASSFAGGYYGYTFGSGTRLTVV.

This clone was found once. This rearrangement joins TRBV7-9 to TRBJ2-2; D is ambiguous. The V and J ends lost 8 bases and 0 bases respectively, with 16 bases between them. Germline CDR1 is SEHNR and CDR2 is FQNEAQ (reference sequence). The CDR3 spans 16 residues. This CDR3 is CASDPPTRSNTGELFF. The CDR3 nucleotides are TGTGCCAGCGATCCCCCCACCCGGTCGAACACCGGGGAGCTGTTTTTT.

This chain links TRBV4-1 with TRBJ2-7; D might be TRBD2 (6 bases). Germline values: CDR1 MGHRA, CDR2 YSYEKL. Trimming pared 7 bases from V and 2 bases from J, leaving 15 bases between. The CDR3 sequence is 14 residues long. The CDR3 coding sequence is TGCGCCAGCACTTCGGGGGACGGGGCCTACGAGCAGTACTTC. Translating it yields CASTSGDGAYEQYF.

The chain is built from TRBV13 and TRBJ1-1; D is possibly TRBD1 (6 bases). CDR3 length: 15 residues. Deletions cut 4 bases from V and 9 bases from J, with 21 bases between. Germline CDR1 is PRHDT and CDR2 is FYEKMQ (reference sequence). In nucleotides, the CDR3 is TGTGCCAGCAGCTCCTACCGGGACAAGACTAAAAAAGCTTTCTTT. Encoded protein: CASSSYRDKTKKAFF.

This rearrangement joins TRBV19 to TRBJ2-5, with 12 positions matching TRBD1. Germline V lookup: CDR1 LNHDA, CDR2 SQIVND (reference sequence). V gave up 8 bases and J gave up 5 bases; unmatched junction bases: 12. This CDR3 has 16 residues. CDR3 in amino acids: CASHPSGTGGWETQYF. The CDR3 nucleotides are TGTGCCAGTCACCCTTCCGGGACAGGGGGCTGGGAGACCCAGTACTTC.

The DNA of the CDR3 is TGTGCCACCAGCCTACAGGGGGCGCCTCATGGCTACACCTTC. Translation: CATSLQGAPHGYTF. This rearrangement joins TRBV19 to TRBJ1-2; TRBD1 matches at 9 bases. The CDR3 has 14 amino acids. CDR1 is LNHDA, CDR2 SQIVND, per germline (reference sequence). The J segment lost 6 bases and the V segment lost 10 bases, leaving 12 bases of the junction unmatched.

The J gene is TRBJ2-3, the V gene TRBV18; no clear D. Trimming stripped 5 bases from V and 0 bases from J, with 15 bases between. CDR3 length: 16 residues. CDR1 and CDR2 from the germline V gene are KGHSH and LQKENI. The CDR3 here is CASSSELRSSTDTQYF. For the CDR3, the DNA is TGTGCCAGCTCATCTGAACTGCGAAGTAGCACAGATACGCAGTATTTT.